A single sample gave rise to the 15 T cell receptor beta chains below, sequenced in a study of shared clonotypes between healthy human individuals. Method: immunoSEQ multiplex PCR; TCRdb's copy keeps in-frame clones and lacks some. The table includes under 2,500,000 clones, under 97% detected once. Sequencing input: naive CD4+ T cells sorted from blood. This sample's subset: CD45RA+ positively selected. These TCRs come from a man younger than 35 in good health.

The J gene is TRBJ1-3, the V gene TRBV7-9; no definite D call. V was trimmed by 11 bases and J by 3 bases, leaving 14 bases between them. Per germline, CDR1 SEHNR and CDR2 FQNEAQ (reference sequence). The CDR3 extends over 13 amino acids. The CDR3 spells CAASGRVGNTIYF. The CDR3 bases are TGTGCCGCCTCCGGCCGGGTTGGAAACACCATATATTTT.

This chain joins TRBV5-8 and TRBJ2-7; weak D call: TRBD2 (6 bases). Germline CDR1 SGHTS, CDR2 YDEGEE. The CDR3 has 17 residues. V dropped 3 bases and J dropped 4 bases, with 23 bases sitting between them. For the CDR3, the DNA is TGTGCCAGCAGCTCCCTCCAGGCAGACCACCGGGGGTACGAGCAGTACTTC. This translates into CASSSLQADHRGYEQYF.

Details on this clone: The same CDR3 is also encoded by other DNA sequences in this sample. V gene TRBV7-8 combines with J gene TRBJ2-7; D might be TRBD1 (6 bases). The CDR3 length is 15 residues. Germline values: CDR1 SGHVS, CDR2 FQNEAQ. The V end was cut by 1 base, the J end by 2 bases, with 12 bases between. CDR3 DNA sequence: TGTGCCAGCAGCTTAGTAGGGGGATCAGCCTACGAGCAGTACTTC. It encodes CASSLVGGSAYEQYF.

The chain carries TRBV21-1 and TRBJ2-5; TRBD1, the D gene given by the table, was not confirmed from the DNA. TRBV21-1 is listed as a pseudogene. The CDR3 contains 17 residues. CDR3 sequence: CASSPHIRNGQGGAQYF. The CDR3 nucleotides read TGTGCCAGCAGCCCACATATTCGTAACGGACAGGGGGGGGCCCAGTACTTC.

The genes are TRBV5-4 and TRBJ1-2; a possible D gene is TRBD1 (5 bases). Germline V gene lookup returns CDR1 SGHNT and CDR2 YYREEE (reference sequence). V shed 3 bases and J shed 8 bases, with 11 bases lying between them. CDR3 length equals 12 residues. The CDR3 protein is CASSSWGEGYTF. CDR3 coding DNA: TGTGCCAGCAGCTCCTGGGGCGAAGGCTACACCTTC.

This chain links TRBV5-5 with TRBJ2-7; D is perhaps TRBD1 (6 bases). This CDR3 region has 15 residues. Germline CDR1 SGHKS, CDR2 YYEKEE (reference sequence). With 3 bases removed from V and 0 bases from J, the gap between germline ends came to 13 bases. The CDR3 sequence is CASSSSGAVSYEQYF. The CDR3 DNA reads TGTGCCAGCAGCTCCTCAGGGGCAGTCTCCTACGAGCAGTACTTC.

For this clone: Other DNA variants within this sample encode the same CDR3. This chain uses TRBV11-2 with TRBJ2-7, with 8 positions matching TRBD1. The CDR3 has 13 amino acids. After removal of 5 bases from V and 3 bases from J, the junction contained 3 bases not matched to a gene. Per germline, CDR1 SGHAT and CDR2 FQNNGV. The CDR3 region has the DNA TGTGCCAGCAGCCTGGACAGGGACTACGAGCAGTACTTC. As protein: CASSLDRDYEQYF.

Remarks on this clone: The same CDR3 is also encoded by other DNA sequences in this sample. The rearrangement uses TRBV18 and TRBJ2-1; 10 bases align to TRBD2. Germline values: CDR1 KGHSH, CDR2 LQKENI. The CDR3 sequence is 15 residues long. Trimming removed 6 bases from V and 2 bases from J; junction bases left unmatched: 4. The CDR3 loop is CASSPGTSAYNEQFF. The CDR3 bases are TGTGCCAGCTCCCCTGGGACTAGCGCCTACAATGAGCAGTTCTTC.

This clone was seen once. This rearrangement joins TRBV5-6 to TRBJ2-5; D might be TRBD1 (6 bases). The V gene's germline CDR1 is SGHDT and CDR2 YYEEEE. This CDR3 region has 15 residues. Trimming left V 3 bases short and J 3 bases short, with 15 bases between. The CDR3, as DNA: TGTGCCAGCAGCTCTACCGGACAGCCAGAAGAGACCCAGTACTTC. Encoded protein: CASSSTGQPEETQYF. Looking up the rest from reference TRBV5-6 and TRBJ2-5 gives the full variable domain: DAGVTQSPTHLIKTRGQQVTLRCSPKSGHDTVSWYQQALGQGPQFIFQYYEEEERQRGNFPDRFSGHQFPNYSSELNVNALLLGDSALYLCASSSTGQPEETQYFGPGTRLLVL.

The CDR3 coding sequence is TGTGCCAGCATTAGGGACAGGGGGAATGAAAAACTGTTTTTT. Translating it yields CASIRDRGNEKLFF. This chain links TRBV2 with TRBJ1-4, with 11 nucleotides matching TRBD1. The CDR3 loop spans 14 amino acids. Germline CDR1 SNHLY, CDR2 FYNNEI. After removal of 7 bases from V and 5 bases from J, the junction contained 3 bases not matched to a gene.

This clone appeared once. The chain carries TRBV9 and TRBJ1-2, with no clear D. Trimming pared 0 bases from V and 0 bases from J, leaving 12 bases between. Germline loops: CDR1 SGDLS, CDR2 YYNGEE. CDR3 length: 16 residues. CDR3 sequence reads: CASSVDAHRSNYGYTF. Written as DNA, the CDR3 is TGTGCCAGCAGCGTAGATGCGCACCGCTCTAACTATGGCTACACCTTC.

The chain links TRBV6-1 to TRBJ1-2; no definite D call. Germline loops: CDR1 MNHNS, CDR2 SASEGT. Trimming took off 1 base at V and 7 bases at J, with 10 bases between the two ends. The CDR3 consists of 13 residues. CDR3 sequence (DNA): TGTGCCAGCAGTGAAGGGAAGATGGTTGGCTACACCTTC. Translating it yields CASSEGKMVGYTF.

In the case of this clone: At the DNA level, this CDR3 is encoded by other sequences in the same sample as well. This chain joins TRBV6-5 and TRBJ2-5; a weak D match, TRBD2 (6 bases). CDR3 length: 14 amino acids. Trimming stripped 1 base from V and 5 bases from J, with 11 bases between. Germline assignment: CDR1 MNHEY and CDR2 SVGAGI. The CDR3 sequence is CASSYFQGGETQYF. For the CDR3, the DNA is TGTGCCAGCAGTTACTTCCAGGGAGGCGAGACCCAGTACTTC.

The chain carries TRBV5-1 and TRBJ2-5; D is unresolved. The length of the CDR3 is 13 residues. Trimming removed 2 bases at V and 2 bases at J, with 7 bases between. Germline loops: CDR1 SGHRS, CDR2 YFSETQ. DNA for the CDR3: TGCGCCAGCAGCTTTCAGACTCAAGAGACCCAGTACTTC. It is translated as CASSFQTQETQYF.

The CDR3 region has the DNA TGTGCCAGCAGCTTAGTTGCAGGGGTCACAGATACGCAGTATTTT. Protein: CASSLVAGVTDTQYF. The chain has TRBV11-2 and TRBJ2-3; tentative D call: TRBD1 (6 bases). Trimming left V 1 base short and J 2 bases short, with 10 bases between. There are 15 residues in the CDR3. The germline gives CDR1 SGHAT, CDR2 FQNNGV.